This T cell receptor beta chain was sequenced for a study of cytomegalovirus exposure and HLA in healthy donors. The study's findings and limits: There were some public TCRs occurring in many donors, but most TCR sequences were rare. Association of a missense DCLRE1C variant with TCR beta V- and J-gene trimming was reported in a later analysis. Researchers reported from a later analysis that most CMV-associated TCR beta chains appeared HLA-restricted.

Germline CDR1 and CDR2: SGHRS and YFSETQ. V shed 1 base and J 5 bases; nucleotides not matched to a gene: 10. The CDR3 loop spans 16 amino acids. This clone was detected once. Its target is not known. Primers for the PCR totalled 60 Vbeta and 13 Jbeta. Using immunoSEQ multiplex PCR, the repertoire was profiled, and TCRdb retains in-frame clones only, with some absent. The sample has 90,000 to 120,000 clones; around 80% are singletons. The sample consisted of PBMCs. The rearrangement links TRBV5-1 to TRBJ1-1, with 8 bases that match TRBD1. The source is a woman aged 40 to 50 in good health and CMV-seronegative. The CDR3 DNA is TGCGCCAGCAGCTTGACCCCCCAGGGGGCGGCTACTGAAGCTTTCTTT. Its translation is CASSLTPQGAATEAFF.